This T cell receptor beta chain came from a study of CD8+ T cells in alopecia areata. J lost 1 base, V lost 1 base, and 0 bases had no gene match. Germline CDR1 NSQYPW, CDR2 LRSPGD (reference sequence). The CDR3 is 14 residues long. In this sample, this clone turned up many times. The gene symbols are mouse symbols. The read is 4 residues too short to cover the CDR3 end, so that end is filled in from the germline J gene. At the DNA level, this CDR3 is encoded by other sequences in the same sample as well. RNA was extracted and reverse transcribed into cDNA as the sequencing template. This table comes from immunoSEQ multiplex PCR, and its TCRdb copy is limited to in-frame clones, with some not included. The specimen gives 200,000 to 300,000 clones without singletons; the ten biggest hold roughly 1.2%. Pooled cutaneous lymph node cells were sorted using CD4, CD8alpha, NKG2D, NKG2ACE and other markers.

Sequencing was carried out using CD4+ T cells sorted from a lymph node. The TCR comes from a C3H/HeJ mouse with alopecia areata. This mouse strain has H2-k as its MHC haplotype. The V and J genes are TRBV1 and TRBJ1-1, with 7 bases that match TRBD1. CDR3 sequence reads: CTCSAGTGNTEVFF. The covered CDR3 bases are TGCACCTGCAGTGCAGGGACAGGGAACACA. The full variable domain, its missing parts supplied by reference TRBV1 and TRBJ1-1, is VTLLEQNPRWRLVPRGQAVNLRCILKNSQYPWMSWYQQDLQKQLQWLFTLRSPGDKEVKSLPGADYLATRVTDTELRLQVANMSQGRTLYCTCSAGTGNTEVFFGKGTRLTVV.